These 8 T cell receptor beta chains share one sample of origin, sequenced in a study of OX40 agonist ivuxolimab in advanced cancers. Clones were sequenced by immunoSEQ multiplex PCR, and TCRdb holds only the in-frame ones, with some missing. The sample lists around 63,000 clones; around 89% were seen once. The sample in question was CD4+ or CD8+ T cells sorted from blood, obtained in a trial of the OX40 agonist ivuxolimab. These receptors came from an adult with an advanced solid tumor such as melanoma, head and neck, liver or kidney cancer.

The V call is TRBV13, the J call TRBJ2-5, with D perhaps matching TRBD2 (5 bases). The CDR3 is 15 amino acids. The ends were cut back, 4 bases at V and 5 bases at J, with 17 bases in the middle. Per the germline V gene, CDR1 is PRHDT and CDR2 is FYEKMQ (reference sequence). DNA for the CDR3: TGTGCCAGCAGCTCTGAGCGTGAGGGCCGCGAGACCCAGTACTTC. It translates to CASSSEREGRETQYF.

V usage is TRBV6-5 and J usage is TRBJ1-2, with 9 positions matching TRBD1. The CDR3 loop spans 15 amino acids. Germline CDR1 MNHEY, CDR2 SVGAGI. With V trimmed by 5 bases and J by 4 bases, 8 bases remained unmatched. CDR3 residues: CASSPTGGWGYGYTF. The CDR3 region has the DNA TGTGCCAGCAGTCCCACAGGGGGCTGGGGCTATGGCTACACCTTC.

The gene calls are TRBV27 and TRBJ2-3; 9 bases agree with TRBD1. The CDR3 length is 16 residues. Per the germline V gene, CDR1 is MNHEY and CDR2 is SMNVEV (reference sequence). V was pared by 2 bases and J by 1 base, with 4 bases of the junction left unmatched. The CDR3 protein is CASSLGGTGRTDTQYF. The DNA for the CDR3 is TGTGCCAGCAGTTTAGGGGGGACAGGGCGCACAGATACGCAGTATTTT.

This chain uses TRBV21-1 with TRBJ2-7. TRBV21-1 is tagged as a pseudogene. This CDR3 comprises 11 residues. The CDR3 sequence: CASSKANEQYF. CDR3 in DNA: TGTGCCAGCAGCAAAGCGAACGAGCAGTACTTC.

The V and J genes are TRBV18 and TRBJ1-2, with TRBD1 matching 9 bases. The CDR3 is 14 amino acids. J lost 3 bases, V lost 5 bases, and 4 bases had no gene match. Per the germline V gene, CDR1 is KGHSH and CDR2 is LQKENI. The CDR3, as DNA: TGTGCCAGCTCATTTACAGGGGGCGACTATGGCTACACCTTC. This sequence encodes CASSFTGGDYGYTF.

The chain carries TRBV18 and TRBJ2-2, with D uncertain. Germline V CDR1 and CDR2: KGHSH, LQKENI. Deletions cut 8 bases from V and 5 bases from J, with 12 bases between. The CDR3 is made up of 13 amino acids. As DNA, the CDR3 is TGTGCCAGCAGCTTGGGCTCTACCGGGGAGCTGTTTTTT. This sequence encodes CASSLGSTGELFF. The complete variable domain, with remaining parts taken from reference TRBV18 and TRBJ2-2, reads NAGVMQNPRHLVRRRGQEARLRCSPMKGHSHVYWYRQLPEEGLKFMVYLQKENIIDESGMPKERFSAEFPKEGPSILRIQQVVRGDSAAYFCASSLGSTGELFFGEGSRLTVL.

This clone has just one count. V gene TRBV4-1 combines with J gene TRBJ2-4; TRBD1 might be the D (5 bases). V lost 4 bases and J 7 bases, leaving 17 bases between the germline ends. Germline lookup yields CDR1 MGHRA and CDR2 YSYEKL. The CDR3 contains 15 residues. CDR3 sequence (DNA): TGCGCCAGCAGCCGCCTTCCAGGGTATCGCAACATTCAGTACTTC. The encoded protein is CASSRLPGYRNIQYF.

The chain is built from TRBV6-1 and TRBJ2-1, with D possibly being TRBD1 (5 bases). The V end was cut by 2 bases, the J end by 9 bases, with 11 bases between. CDR3 length: 13 residues. Per the germline V gene, CDR1 is MNHNS and CDR2 is SASEGT. Here the CDR3 reads CASSELGVGEQFF. In DNA form, the CDR3 reads TGTGCCAGCAGTGAACTAGGGGTCGGTGAGCAGTTCTTC.